A single TCR beta chain is shown here with its context. The antigen remains unidentified. 13 Jbeta primers and 60 Vbeta primers were used for the PCR. Only in-frame clones appear in the TCRdb table, and some are missing; sequencing was by immunoSEQ multiplex PCR. The sample holds fewer than 250,000 clones, roughly three quarters seen once. These data originate in a study of cytomegalovirus exposure and HLA in healthy donors. Germline CDR1 reads LNHDA; CDR2 reads SQIVND (reference sequence). The CDR3 runs to 16 residues. V lost 3 bases to trimming and J lost 2 bases, with 16 bases between them. General study results and limits: Productive status was seen about 90% or about 30% of the time for most TCR beta V segments in an earlier analysis. Diagnosis of cytomegalovirus status made by the classifier reportedly showed high specificity and sensitivity.

The sequence derives from a woman younger than 30 in good health and CMV-seronegative. The sequenced sample was PBMCs. The chain recombines TRBV19 with TRBJ1-2; a possible D gene is TRBD1 (5 bases). The CDR3 spells CASSMKVTGYNYGYTF. DNA of the CDR3: TGTGCCAGTAGTATGAAGGTCACAGGCTACAACTATGGCTACACCTTC.